This T cell receptor beta chain is drawn from a study of T cell clonotyping in hematopoietic cell transplantation. Described time point: recipient sample about 28 days before transplant, after cytoreduction. Sequenced by immunoSEQ multiplex PCR; TCRdb stores in-frame clones only, minus some. The sample carries thousands of clones, roughly 87% recorded once. Deletions cut 1 base from V and 5 bases from J, with 14 bases between. Germline V lookup: CDR1 SEHNR, CDR2 FQNEAQ (reference sequence). The CDR3 runs to 15 residues. This sample comprised peripheral blood mononuclear cells, obtained before stem cell transplant. The clonotype was recovered from a woman aged 55-70 years with acute myeloid leukemia. Some clones in this sample may be carry-over from other donors' samples. This chain joins TRBV7-9 and TRBJ1-2; D is ambiguous. CDR3 protein: CASSLGAAGRYGYTF. The CDR3 region has the DNA TGTGCCAGCAGCTTAGGGGCAGCTGGCCGTTATGGCTACACCTTC.